The next 30 T cell receptor beta chains were all read from a single sample in a study of B cell selection in AIRE deficiency. The method was immunoSEQ multiplex PCR; TCRdb's version includes in-frame clones alone and lacks a portion of them. This sample yields about 25,000 clones, of which 95% to 96% are seen a single time; around 0.26% belongs to the top ten. Conventional CD4 T cells were sorted as CD4+CD127+ cells. The sequenced sample consisted of CD4+CD127+ conventional T cells sorted from PBMCs. The receptors come from a human donor in good health.

The chain has TRBV29-1 and TRBJ2-5; D gene unclear. Trimming took 6 bases from V and 5 from J, leaving 13 bases between them. Germline loops: CDR1 SQVTM, CDR2 ANQGSEA. The CDR3 is made up of 12 amino acids. This CDR3 is CSVPNHWETQYF. CDR3 coding DNA: TGCAGCGTCCCAAACCATTGGGAGACCCAGTACTTC.

The V and J genes are TRBV29-1 and TRBJ2-2; the D gene is possibly TRBD2 (5 bases). CDR1 and CDR2 (germline): SQVTM, ANQGSEA. The V end was cut by 0 bases, the J end by 6 bases, with 20 bases between. This CDR3 spans 17 amino acids. The CDR3 loop reads CSVEDRGWSKGAGELFF. CDR3 bases: TGCAGCGTTGAAGATCGAGGCTGGAGCAAGGGAGCCGGGGAGCTGTTTTTT.

The chain carries TRBV19 and TRBJ2-1, with D perhaps TRBD1 (8 bases). The CDR3 contains 15 residues. Germline V CDR1 and CDR2: LNHDA, SQIVND (reference sequence). Trimming left V 2 bases short and J 9 bases short, with 17 bases between. The CDR3, as DNA: TGTGCCAGTAGTATACACAGGGGGGGGCAGCTTGAGCAGTTCTTC. Translated: CASSIHRGGQLEQFF.

This chain links TRBV9 with TRBJ2-2; 9 bases match TRBD2. Germline trimming cut 2 bases from V and 2 bases from J; bases unmatched to any gene: 1. The CDR3 is 15 residues long. CDR1 and CDR2 (germline): SGDLS, YYNGEE. The CDR3 DNA follows: TGTGCCAGCAGCGTTAGCGGGGGTAACACCGGGGAGCTGTTTTTT. Its translation: CASSVSGGNTGELFF.

This chain uses TRBV7-9 with TRBJ2-1; 9 positions match TRBD1. V shed 4 bases, J shed 0 bases, and the junction held 13 bases outside the gene matches. In germline, CDR1 is SEHNR, CDR2 FQNEAQ (reference sequence). This CDR3 spans 19 amino acids. CDR3 nucleotide sequence: TGTGCCAGCAGCTCCCGGACAGGGGAGGTTATGAGCTCCTACAATGAGCAGTTCTTC. It yields the protein CASSSRTGEVMSSYNEQFF.

The J gene is TRBJ1-2, the V gene TRBV2; D is uncertain. The CDR3 length is 15 residues. Germline CDR1 and CDR2: SNHLY and FYNNEI. Trimming removed 6 bases at V and 3 bases at J, with 17 bases between. DNA of the CDR3: TGTGCCAGCAGAGAGGAAGGAGGGCCGTACTATGGCTACACCTTC. It codes for CASREEGGPYYGYTF.

The rearrangement uses TRBV6-5 and TRBJ2-7, with a weak D call TRBD1 (6 bases). Germline V gene sequence: CDR1 MNHEY, CDR2 SVGAGI. V lost 5 bases to trimming and J lost 2 bases, with 16 bases between them. The length of the CDR3 is 15 residues. The CDR3 DNA reads as TGTGCCAGCAGTACCCTCCGGGACACCCCCTACGAGCAGTACTTC. It yields the protein CASSTLRDTPYEQYF.

The chain has TRBV29-1 and TRBJ1-1; D might be TRBD1 (5 bases). The CDR3 is made up of 13 amino acids. V was pared by 5 bases and J by 3 bases, with 13 bases between. Germline loops: CDR1 SQVTM, CDR2 ANQGSEA. The chain's CDR3 is CSVTRQTDTEAFF. The CDR3 DNA reads TGCAGCGTTACCCGACAGACGGACACTGAAGCTTTCTTT.

The rearrangement uses TRBV5-1 and TRBJ2-7; 9 bases fit TRBD1. CDR1 and CDR2 (germline): SGHRS, YFSETQ. The trim removed 1 base at V and 3 bases at J, leaving 2 bases unmatched. CDR3 length: 14 residues. CDR3 in amino acids: CASSLNRGLYEQYF. The CDR3 DNA follows: TGCGCCAGCAGCTTGAACAGGGGGCTCTACGAGCAGTACTTC.

DNA of the CDR3: TGTGCCAGCAGCCTAGCGGGGGGGCTCTATGAGCAGTTCTTC. Translating it yields CASSLAGGLYEQFF. J is TRBJ2-1 and V is TRBV14; 11 bases map to TRBD2. With V trimmed by 4 bases and J by 8 bases, 4 bases remained unmatched. This CDR3 region has 14 residues. Germline V gene sequence: CDR1 SGHDN, CDR2 FVKESK.

The genes are TRBV2 and TRBJ1-5; 8 bases match TRBD1. Looked up from germline, CDR1 is SNHLY and CDR2 is FYNNEI. V dropped 6 bases and J dropped 6; count of bases not matched to a gene: 7. The CDR3 is 14 amino acids. CDR3 region: CASSSGQGRQPQHF. The CDR3 DNA reads TGTGCCAGCAGCTCCGGACAGGGTCGTCAGCCCCAGCATTTT. The whole variable domain, filled in from reference TRBV2 and TRBJ1-5, reads EPEVTQTPSHQVTQMGQEVILRCVPISNHLYFYWYRQILGQKVEFLVSFYNNEISEKSEIFDDQFSVERPDGSNFTLKIRSTKLEDSAMYFCASSSGQGRQPQHFGDGTRLSIL.

This clone occurred once. One end of the junction is discordant with germline, which a read error may explain. The V call is TRBV7-7, the J call TRBJ2-3; 10 bases are a match to TRBD2. This CDR3 has 15 residues. Looked up from germline, CDR1 is SSHAT and CDR2 is FNYEAQ (reference sequence). The CDR3 reads CASSVGLADTDTQYF. The CDR3 DNA is TGTGCTAGCAGCGTAGGACTAGCGGACACAGATACGCAGTATTTT.

The chain employs TRBV29-1 and TRBJ2-2; a possible D gene is TRBD1 (6 bases). The CDR3 covers 15 residues. The V gene's germline CDR1 is SQVTM and CDR2 ANQGSEA. Trimming removed 7 bases at V and 0 bases at J, with 15 bases between. In nucleotides, the CDR3 is TGCAGCGCCGAGGGGACAAGAACGAACACCGGGGAGCTGTTTTTT. It codes for CSAEGTRTNTGELFF.

V is TRBV5-1 and J is TRBJ1-4; 10 bases match TRBD1. The length of the CDR3 is 17 residues. Trimming removed 4 bases from V and 0 bases from J; junction bases left unmatched: 6. Germline CDR1 reads SGHRS; CDR2 reads YFSETQ. The chain's CDR3 is CASSPGTGAATNEKLFF. The CDR3 DNA reads as TGCGCCAGCAGCCCCGGGACAGGGGCCGCAACTAATGAAAAACTGTTTTTT.

The V call is TRBV27, the J call TRBJ1-6; D call uncertain. This CDR3 comprises 15 residues. Germline assignment: CDR1 MNHEY and CDR2 SMNVEV (reference sequence). The V and J ends lost 0 bases and 9 bases respectively, with 12 bases between them. For the CDR3, the DNA is TGTGCCAGCAGTTTATCGGCCCGGGAGGGTTCACCCCTCCACTTT. Translated, it gives CASSLSAREGSPLHF.

Turning to this clone: A read error may produce the germline difference seen at one junction end. The sample carries other DNA sequences with the same CDR3. The rearrangement links TRBV11-2 to TRBJ2-5; the match to TRBD1 covers 7 bases. This CDR3 spans 15 amino acids. Germline-derived CDR1 and CDR2 are SGHAT and FQNNGV. The CDR3 nucleotides read TGTGCCAGCAGCTTAGATCCGGGACAGATGTTGGCCCAATACTTC. Protein sequence: CASSLDPGQMLAQYF.

This chain links TRBV2 with TRBJ1-1; 8 bases match TRBD1. V dropped 9 bases and J dropped 4; count of bases not matched to a gene: 10. Germline V gene sequence: CDR1 SNHLY, CDR2 FYNNEI. CDR3 length equals 14 residues. This chain's CDR3 is CASIRGLPSTEAFF. CDR3 nucleotides: TGTGCCAGTATCAGGGGGCTACCTTCCACTGAAGCTTTCTTT.

The J gene is TRBJ2-7, the V gene TRBV5-1; 7 nucleotides match TRBD2. The germline CDR1 and CDR2 sequences are SGHRS and YFSETQ. Trimming took 6 bases from V and 0 from J; bases not matched to a gene: 9. The CDR3 spans 15 residues. In DNA, the CDR3 is TGCGCCAGCACCCTCGGGGCTAGCGGCTCCTACGAGCAGTACTTC. It translates to CASTLGASGSYEQYF.

This chain uses TRBV9 with TRBJ2-5; 8 positions agree with TRBD1. V was clipped by 3 bases and J by 4 bases; unmatched bases: 2. The CDR3 length is 13 residues. Per the germline V gene, CDR1 is SGDLS and CDR2 is YYNGEE. The CDR3 DNA reads as TGTGCCAGCAGCGGGCAGGGGGCAGAGACCCAGTACTTC. It translates to CASSGQGAETQYF.

V and J are TRBV30 and TRBJ2-7; D gene ambiguous. In germline, CDR1 is GTSNPN, CDR2 SVGIG (reference sequence). The V end lost 2 bases, the J end lost 0 bases, and 32 bases lay between the germline ends. The CDR3 runs to 21 residues. CDR3 sequence (DNA): TGTGCCTGGAGTCCCAAAACCCTACAGACTCTACGACCTGTTAGCTCCTACGAGCAGTACTTC. Translating gives CAWSPKTLQTLRPVSSYEQYF.

This sequence joins TRBV18 and TRBJ2-7; no clear D gene. Trimming removed 4 bases from V and 2 bases from J, with 6 bases in between. Germline-derived CDR1 and CDR2 are KGHSH and LQKENI. This CDR3 is built from 12 residues. DNA of the CDR3: TGTGCCAGCTCACTTAACACCTACGAGCAGTACTTC. Translation: CASSLNTYEQYF.

This sequence joins TRBV18 and TRBJ2-7, with 7 bases lining up with TRBD2. This CDR3 is 15 amino acids long. Unmatched junction bases numbered 12, after V lost 8 bases and J lost 2 bases. Germline V gene data show CDR1 as KGHSH and CDR2 as LQKENI. Written as DNA, the CDR3 is TGTGCCAGCCCACGAGGGAGGGATTCGGCCTACGAGCAGTACTTC. Protein product: CASPRGRDSAYEQYF.

This clone is a singleton in its sample. This sequence joins TRBV7-9 and TRBJ2-2, with D perhaps matching TRBD2 (6 bases). V was pared by 1 base and J by 3 bases, with 18 bases between. Per germline, CDR1 SEHNR and CDR2 FQNEAQ (reference sequence). This CDR3 is built from 18 residues. CDR3 loop: CASSLVVVRGTHTGELFF. CDR3 coding DNA: TGTGCCAGCAGCTTAGTAGTGGTACGGGGGACCCACACCGGGGAGCTGTTTTTT.

The rearrangement links TRBV29-1 to TRBJ1-5; TRBD1 is a possible D gene (5 bases). This CDR3 spans 13 amino acids. Trimming took 4 bases from V and 1 from J, leaving 8 bases between them. Germline CDR1 SQVTM, CDR2 ANQGSEA. CDR3 DNA sequence: TGCAGCGTTGCCAGGGCCAGCAATCAGCCCCAGCATTTT. Amino acid sequence: CSVARASNQPQHF.

The genes are TRBV11-1 and TRBJ2-7; tentative D call: TRBD1 (6 bases). The CDR3 runs to 15 residues. The germline V gene encodes CDR1 SGHAT and CDR2 FQDESV (reference sequence). Trimming took 3 bases from V and 5 from J, leaving 17 bases between them. Here the CDR3 DNA reads TGTGCCAGCAGCTTCCCGTCAAGCTCAGGGGACGAGCAGTACTTC. This encodes CASSFPSSSGDEQYF.

The chain joins TRBV2 to TRBJ2-7, with D possibly matching TRBD1 (6 bases). The germline CDR1 and CDR2 sequences are SNHLY and FYNNEI. V lost 6 bases to trimming and J lost 7 bases, with 13 bases between them. The CDR3 has 12 amino acids. The CDR3 region has the DNA TGTGCCAGCAGGGCCCAGGGGTGGGAGCAGTACTTC. This translates into CASRAQGWEQYF.

The V gene is TRBV7-2, the J gene TRBJ2-2; D is perhaps TRBD2 (5 bases). The CDR3 length is 16 residues. V was trimmed by 2 bases and J by 4 bases, leaving 14 bases between them. Germline lookup yields CDR1 SGHTA and CDR2 FQGNSA. CDR3 nucleotide sequence: TGTGCCAGCAGCTTATTTTCGGGGAGAGGCACCGGGGAGCTGTTTTTT. Translated, it gives CASSLFSGRGTGELFF.

This chain uses TRBV6-6 with TRBJ1-5, with a weak D call TRBD1 (6 bases). The CDR3 runs to 16 residues. Per the germline V gene, CDR1 is MNHNY and CDR2 is SVGAGI (reference sequence). Trimming pared 6 bases from V and 0 bases from J, leaving 15 bases between. In nucleotides, the CDR3 is TGTGCCAGCAGCCAGGGGCAGTTCTATAGCAATCAGCCCCAGCATTTT. It is translated as CASSQGQFYSNQPQHF.

V is TRBV19 and J is TRBJ2-3; TRBD2 is a possible D gene (5 bases). With 6 bases removed from V and 3 bases from J, the gap between germline ends came to 13 bases. CDR1 and CDR2 from the germline V gene are LNHDA and SQIVND (reference sequence). The CDR3 has 14 residues. CDR3 sequence: CASRAGGSTDTQYF. CDR3 DNA: TGTGCCAGTAGGGCCGGCGGGTCAACAGATACGCAGTATTTT.

This clone was recorded only once. The V gene is TRBV2, the J gene TRBJ2-1, with D possibly being TRBD2 (6 bases). The CDR3 loop spans 14 amino acids. The V gene's germline CDR1 is SNHLY and CDR2 FYNNEI. The V and J ends lost 4 bases and 10 bases respectively, with 17 bases between them. CDR3 loop: CASSVGSGILEQFF. As DNA, the CDR3 is TGTGCCAGCAGTGTTGGTAGCGGAATTTTGGAGCAGTTCTTC.